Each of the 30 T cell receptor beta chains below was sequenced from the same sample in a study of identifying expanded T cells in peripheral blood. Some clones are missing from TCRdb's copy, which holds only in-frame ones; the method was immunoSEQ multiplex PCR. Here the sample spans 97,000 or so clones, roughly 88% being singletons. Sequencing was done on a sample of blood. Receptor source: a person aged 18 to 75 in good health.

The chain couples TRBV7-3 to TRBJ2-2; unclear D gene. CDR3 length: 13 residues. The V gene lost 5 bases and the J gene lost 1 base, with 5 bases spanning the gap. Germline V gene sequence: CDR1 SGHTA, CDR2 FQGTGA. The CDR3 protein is CASSPRNTGELFF. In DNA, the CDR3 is TGTGCCAGCAGCCCGCGGAACACCGGGGAGCTGTTTTTT. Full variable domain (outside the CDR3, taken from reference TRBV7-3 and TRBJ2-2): GAGVSQTPSNKVTEKGKYVELRCDPISGHTALYWYRQSLGQGPEFLIYFQGTGAADDSGLPNDRFFAVRPEGSVSTLKIQRTERGDSAVYLCASSPRNTGELFFGEGSRLTVL.

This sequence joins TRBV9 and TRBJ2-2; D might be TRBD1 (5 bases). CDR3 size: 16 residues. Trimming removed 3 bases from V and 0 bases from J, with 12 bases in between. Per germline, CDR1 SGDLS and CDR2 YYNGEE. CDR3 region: CASSGREWANTGELFF. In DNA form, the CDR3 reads TGTGCCAGCAGCGGCAGGGAATGGGCGAACACCGGGGAGCTGTTTTTT.

CDR3 coding DNA: TGCGCCAGCAGCTTGGAGGGGACAGGGGGTTCACCCCTCCACTTT. It is translated as CASSLEGTGGSPLHF. The V and J genes are TRBV5-1 and TRBJ1-6, with 11 bases matching TRBD1. Germline CDR1 reads SGHRS; CDR2 reads YFSETQ. V lost 0 bases to trimming and J lost 9 bases; unmatched junction nucleotides: 2. CDR3 size: 15 residues.

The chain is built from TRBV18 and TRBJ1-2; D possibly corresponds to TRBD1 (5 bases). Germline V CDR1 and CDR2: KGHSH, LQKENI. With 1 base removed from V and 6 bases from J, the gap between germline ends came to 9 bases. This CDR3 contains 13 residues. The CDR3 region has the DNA TGTGCCAGCTCACCACGGGACCGCAATGGCTACACCTTC. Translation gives CASSPRDRNGYTF. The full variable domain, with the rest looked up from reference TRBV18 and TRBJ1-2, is NAGVMQNPRHLVRRRGQEARLRCSPMKGHSHVYWYRQLPEEGLKFMVYLQKENIIDESGMPKERFSAEFPKEGPSILRIQQVVRGDSAAYFCASSPRDRNGYTFGSGTRLTVV.

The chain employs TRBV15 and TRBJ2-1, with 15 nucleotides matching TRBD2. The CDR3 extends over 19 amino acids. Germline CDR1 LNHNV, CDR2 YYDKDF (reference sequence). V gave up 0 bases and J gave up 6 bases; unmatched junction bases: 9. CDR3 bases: TGTGCCACCAGCAGAGATCCCGGGACTAGCGGGAGGCTCAGCAATGAGCAGTTCTTC. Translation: CATSRDPGTSGRLSNEQFF.

The CDR3 DNA reads as TGTGCCAGCAGCTTTCCTACAGGGTCGAAGCAGGCCTACGAGCAGTACTTC. Encoded protein: CASSFPTGSKQAYEQYF. This rearrangement joins TRBV7-6 to TRBJ2-7; D is perhaps TRBD1 (6 bases). V was clipped by 3 bases and J by 2 bases, with 20 bases between them. From germline, CDR1 is SGHVS and CDR2 FNYEAQ. CDR3 size: 17 residues.

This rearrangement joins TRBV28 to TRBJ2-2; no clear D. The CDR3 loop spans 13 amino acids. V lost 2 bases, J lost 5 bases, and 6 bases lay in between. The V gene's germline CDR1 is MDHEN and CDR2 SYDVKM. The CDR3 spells CASSLRGTGELFF. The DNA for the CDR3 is TGTGCCAGCAGTTTACGAGGTACCGGGGAGCTGTTTTTT.

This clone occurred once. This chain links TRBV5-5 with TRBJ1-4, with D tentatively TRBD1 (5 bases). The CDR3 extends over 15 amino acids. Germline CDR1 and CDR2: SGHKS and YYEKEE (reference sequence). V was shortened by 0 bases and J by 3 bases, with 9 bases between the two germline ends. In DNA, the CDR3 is TGTGCCAGCAGCTTGGAGCAGGGAGCTAATGAAAAACTGTTTTTT. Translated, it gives CASSLEQGANEKLFF. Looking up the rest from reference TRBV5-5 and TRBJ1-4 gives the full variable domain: DAGVTQSPTHLIKTRGQQVTLRCSPISGHKSVSWYQQVLGQGPQFIFQYYEKEERGRGNFPDRFSARQFPNYSSELNVNALLLGDSALYLCASSLEQGANEKLFFGSGTQLSVL.

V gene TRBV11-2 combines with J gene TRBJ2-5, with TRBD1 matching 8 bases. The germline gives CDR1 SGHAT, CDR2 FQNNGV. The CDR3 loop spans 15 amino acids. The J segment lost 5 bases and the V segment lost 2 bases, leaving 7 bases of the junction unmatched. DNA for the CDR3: TGTGCCAGCAGCTTACTGACAGGGGTATCGGAGACCCAGTACTTC. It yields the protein CASSLLTGVSETQYF.

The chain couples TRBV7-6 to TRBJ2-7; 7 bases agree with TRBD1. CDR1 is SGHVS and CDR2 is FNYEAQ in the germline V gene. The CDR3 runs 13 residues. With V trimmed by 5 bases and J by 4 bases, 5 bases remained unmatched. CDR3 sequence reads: CASSPKTGYEQYF. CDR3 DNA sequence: TGTGCCAGCAGCCCAAAGACAGGGTACGAGCAGTACTTC. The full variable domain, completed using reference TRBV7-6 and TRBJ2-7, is GAGVSQSPRYKVTKRGQDVALRCDPISGHVSLYWYRQALGQGPEFLTYFNYEAQQDKSGLPNDRFSAERPEGSISTLTIQRTEQRDSAMYRCASSPKTGYEQYFGPGTRLTVT.

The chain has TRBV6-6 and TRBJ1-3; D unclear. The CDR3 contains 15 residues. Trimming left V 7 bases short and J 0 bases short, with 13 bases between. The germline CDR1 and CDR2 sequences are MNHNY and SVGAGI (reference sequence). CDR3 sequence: CASTPGRASGNTIYF. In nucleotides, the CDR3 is TGTGCCAGCACCCCCGGAAGAGCCTCTGGAAACACCATATATTTT.

For the CDR3, the DNA is TGCAGCGTTTCGCCAGGGGGCCCCTACGAGCAGTACTTC. Translation: CSVSPGGPYEQYF. This sequence joins TRBV29-1 and TRBJ2-7, with 8 nucleotides matching TRBD1. The V gene end was trimmed by 5 bases and the J gene end by 2 bases; junction bases not matched to a gene: 5. CDR3 length equals 13 residues. The germline CDR1 and CDR2 sequences are SQVTM and ANQGSEA.

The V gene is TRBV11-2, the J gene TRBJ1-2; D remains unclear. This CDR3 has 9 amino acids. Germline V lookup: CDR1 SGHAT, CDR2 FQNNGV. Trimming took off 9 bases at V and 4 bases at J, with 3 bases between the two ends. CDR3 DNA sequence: TGTGCCAGGGGCTATGGCTACACCTTC. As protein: CARGYGYTF.

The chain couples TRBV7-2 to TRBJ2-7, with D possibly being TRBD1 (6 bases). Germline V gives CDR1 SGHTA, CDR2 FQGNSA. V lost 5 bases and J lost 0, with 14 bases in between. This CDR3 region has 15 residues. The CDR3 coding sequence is TGTGCCAGCAGCCGTCAGGACAGTAGCTCCTACGAGCAGTACTTC. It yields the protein CASSRQDSSSYEQYF.

CDR3 nucleotides: TGTGCCAGCAGTGACGCTAGCGGGAACACCGGGGAGCTGTTTTTT. Amino acid sequence: CASSDASGNTGELFF. V is TRBV2 and J is TRBJ2-2; 7 positions agree with TRBD2. The length of the CDR3 is 15 residues. Germline V gives CDR1 SNHLY, CDR2 FYNNEI. J lost 1 base, V lost 3 bases, and 2 bases had no gene match.

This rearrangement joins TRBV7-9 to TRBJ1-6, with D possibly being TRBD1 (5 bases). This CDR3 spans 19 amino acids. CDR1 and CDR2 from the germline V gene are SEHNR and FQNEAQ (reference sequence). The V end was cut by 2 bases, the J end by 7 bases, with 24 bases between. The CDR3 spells CASSLILAGFTGINSPLHF. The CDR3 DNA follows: TGTGCCAGCAGCTTAATCCTCGCCGGGTTTACAGGAATCAATTCACCCCTCCACTTT.

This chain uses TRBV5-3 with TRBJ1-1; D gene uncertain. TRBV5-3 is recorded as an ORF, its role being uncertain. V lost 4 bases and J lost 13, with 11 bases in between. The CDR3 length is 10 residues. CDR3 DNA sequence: TGTGCCAGAAGCCCCTGGGAAAATTTCTTT. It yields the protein CARSPWENFF.

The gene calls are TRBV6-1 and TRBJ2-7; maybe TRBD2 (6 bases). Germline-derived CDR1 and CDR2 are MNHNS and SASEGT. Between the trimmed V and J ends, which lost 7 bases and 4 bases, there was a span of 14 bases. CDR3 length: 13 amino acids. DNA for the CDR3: TGTGCCAGCATGAAGGCGGGATCGTACGAGCAGTACTTC. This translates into CASMKAGSYEQYF.

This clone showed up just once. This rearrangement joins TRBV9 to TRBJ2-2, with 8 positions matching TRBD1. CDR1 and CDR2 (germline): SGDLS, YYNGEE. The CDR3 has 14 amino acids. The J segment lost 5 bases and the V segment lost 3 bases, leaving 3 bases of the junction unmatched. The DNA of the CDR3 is TGTGCCAGCAGCGCCGACAGGGGAACCGGGGAGCTGTTTTTT. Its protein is CASSADRGTGELFF.

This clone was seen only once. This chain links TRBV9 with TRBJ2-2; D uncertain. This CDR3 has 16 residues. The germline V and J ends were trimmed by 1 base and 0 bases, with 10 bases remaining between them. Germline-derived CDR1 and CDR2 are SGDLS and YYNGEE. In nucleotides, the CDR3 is TGTGCCAGCAGCGTACCTAACTCTGCGAACACCGGGGAGCTGTTTTTT. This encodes CASSVPNSANTGELFF.

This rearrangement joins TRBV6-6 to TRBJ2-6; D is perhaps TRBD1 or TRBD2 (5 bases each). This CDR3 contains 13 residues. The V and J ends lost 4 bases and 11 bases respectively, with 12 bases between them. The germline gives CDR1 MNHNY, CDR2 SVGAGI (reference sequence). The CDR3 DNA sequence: TGTGCCAGCAGTTCCCGGGGACCACACGTCCTGACTTTC. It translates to CASSSRGPHVLTF.

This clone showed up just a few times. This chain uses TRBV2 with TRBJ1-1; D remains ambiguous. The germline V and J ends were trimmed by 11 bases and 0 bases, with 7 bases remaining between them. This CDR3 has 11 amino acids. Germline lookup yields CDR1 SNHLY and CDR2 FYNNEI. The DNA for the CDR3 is TGTGCCTCACGAATGAACACTGAAGCTTTCTTT. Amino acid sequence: CASRMNTEAFF.

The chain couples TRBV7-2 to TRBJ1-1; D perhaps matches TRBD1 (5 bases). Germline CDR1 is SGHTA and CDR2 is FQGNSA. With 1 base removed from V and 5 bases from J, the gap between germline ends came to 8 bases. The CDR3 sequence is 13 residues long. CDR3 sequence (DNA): TGTGCCAGCAGCTTAGTTGAGGGGACTGAAGCTTTCTTT. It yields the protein CASSLVEGTEAFF.

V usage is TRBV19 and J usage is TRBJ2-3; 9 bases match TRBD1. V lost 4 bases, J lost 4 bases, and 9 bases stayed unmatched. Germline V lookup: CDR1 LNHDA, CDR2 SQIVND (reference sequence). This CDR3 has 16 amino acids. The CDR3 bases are TGTGCCAGTAGTAGCTCCGGGACAGGGTTTCCAGATACGCAGTATTTT. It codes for CASSSSGTGFPDTQYF. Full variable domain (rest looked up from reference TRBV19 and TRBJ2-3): DGGITQSPKYLFRKEGQNVTLSCEQNLNHDAMYWYRQDPGQGLRLIYYSQIVNDFQKGDIAEGYSVSREKKESFPLTVTSAQKNPTAFYLCASSSSGTGFPDTQYFGPGTRLTVL.

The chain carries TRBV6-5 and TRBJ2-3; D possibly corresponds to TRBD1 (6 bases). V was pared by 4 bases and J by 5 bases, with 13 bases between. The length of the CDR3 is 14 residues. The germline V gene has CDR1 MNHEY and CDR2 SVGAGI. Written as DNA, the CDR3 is TGTGCCAGCAGTTTGGACAGTGTGGAAGATACGCAGTATTTT. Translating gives CASSLDSVEDTQYF.

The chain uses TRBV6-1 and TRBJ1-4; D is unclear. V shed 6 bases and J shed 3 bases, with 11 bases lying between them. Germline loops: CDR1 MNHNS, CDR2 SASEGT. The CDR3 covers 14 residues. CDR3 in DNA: TGTGCCAGCAGCCCCGGGATTGCTAATGAAAAACTGTTTTTT. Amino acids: CASSPGIANEKLFF.

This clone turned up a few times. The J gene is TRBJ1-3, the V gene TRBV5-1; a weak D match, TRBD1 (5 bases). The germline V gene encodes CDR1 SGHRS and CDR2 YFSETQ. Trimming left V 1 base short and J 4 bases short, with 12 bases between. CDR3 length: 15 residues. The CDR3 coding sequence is TGCGCCAGCAGCTTGACAGGCCTTATGGGAAACACCATATATTTT. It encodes CASSLTGLMGNTIYF.

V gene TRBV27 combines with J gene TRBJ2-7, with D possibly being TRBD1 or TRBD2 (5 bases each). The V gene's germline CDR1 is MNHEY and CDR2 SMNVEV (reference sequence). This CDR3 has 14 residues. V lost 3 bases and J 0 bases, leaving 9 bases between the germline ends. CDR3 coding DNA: TGTGCCAGCAGTTTTGGGGGACGCTCCTACGAGCAGTACTTC. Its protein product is CASSFGGRSYEQYF.

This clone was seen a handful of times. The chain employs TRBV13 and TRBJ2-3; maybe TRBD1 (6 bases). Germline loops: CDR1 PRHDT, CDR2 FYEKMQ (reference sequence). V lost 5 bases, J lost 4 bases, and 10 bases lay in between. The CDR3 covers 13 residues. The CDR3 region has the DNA TGTGCCAGCAGCCCTGGGGGCGCAGATACGCAGTATTTT. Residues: CASSPGGADTQYF.

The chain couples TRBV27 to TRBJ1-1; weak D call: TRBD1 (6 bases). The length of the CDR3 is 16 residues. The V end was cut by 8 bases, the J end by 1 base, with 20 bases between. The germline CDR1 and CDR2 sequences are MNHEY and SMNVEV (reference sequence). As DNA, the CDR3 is TGTGCCAGCGGACCTCGGCGGGGGCGGGGGAACACTGAAGCTTTCTTT. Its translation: CASGPRRGRGNTEAFF.